This T cell receptor beta chain was identified during a study of CD8 T cells in ankylosing spondylitis. This clonotype was seen more than once but under ten times. Its antigen remains unknown. Study-wide points: Clones linked with disease were CD8+ and fairly uncommon in the peripheral blood. There was a TCR beta motif, made of 7 or 8 highly homologous variants, that appeared characteristic of ankylosing spondylitis blood. Disease-linked clones were reportedly significantly enriched in matched ankylosing spondylitis synovial fluid.

Germline lookup yields CDR1 MGHRA and CDR2 YSYEKL. The length of the CDR3 is 17 residues. The V and J ends lost 4 bases and 0 bases, in that order; junction bases with no gene match: 6. TCRdb reprocessed the 5' RACE reads via MiXCR and lists one record per CDR3 protein. This sample yields more than 250,000 distinct CDR3 sequences, of which less than 9.5% are seen a single time; 13% to 15% belongs to the top ten. The chain couples TRBV4-1 to TRBJ2-1; 10 nucleotides align to TRBD2. The sequence came from a male donor with ankylosing spondylitis. The material sequenced was blood, either unsorted or a sorted T cell fraction (not recorded which). CDR3 in amino acids: CASSPGLAASSYNEQFF. CDR3 DNA sequence: TGCGCCAGCAGCCCCGGACTAGCGGCAAGCTCCTACAATGAGCAGTTCTTC.